The text below deals with one T cell receptor beta chain. The germline gene is not matched at one end of the junction; a read error may be the cause. The data are from a study of T cells of healthy individuals. Using its own MiXCR run on the 5' RACE reads, TCRdb lists one record per CDR3 protein. This sample yields just over 40,000 distinct CDR3 sequences, of which about 4.2% are seen a single time; about 8.9% belongs to the top ten. The CDR3 has 17 residues. Germline V gene lookup returns CDR1 LGHDT and CDR2 YNNKEL (reference sequence). The chain combines TRBV3-1 with TRBJ2-3; 7 bases map to TRBD2. The clonotype was recovered from a human donor in good health. For the CDR3, the DNA is TGTGCCAGCTGCCAAGATTTCAGCGGGAAGAACACAGATACGCAGTATTTT. It codes for CASCQDFSGKNTDTQYF.